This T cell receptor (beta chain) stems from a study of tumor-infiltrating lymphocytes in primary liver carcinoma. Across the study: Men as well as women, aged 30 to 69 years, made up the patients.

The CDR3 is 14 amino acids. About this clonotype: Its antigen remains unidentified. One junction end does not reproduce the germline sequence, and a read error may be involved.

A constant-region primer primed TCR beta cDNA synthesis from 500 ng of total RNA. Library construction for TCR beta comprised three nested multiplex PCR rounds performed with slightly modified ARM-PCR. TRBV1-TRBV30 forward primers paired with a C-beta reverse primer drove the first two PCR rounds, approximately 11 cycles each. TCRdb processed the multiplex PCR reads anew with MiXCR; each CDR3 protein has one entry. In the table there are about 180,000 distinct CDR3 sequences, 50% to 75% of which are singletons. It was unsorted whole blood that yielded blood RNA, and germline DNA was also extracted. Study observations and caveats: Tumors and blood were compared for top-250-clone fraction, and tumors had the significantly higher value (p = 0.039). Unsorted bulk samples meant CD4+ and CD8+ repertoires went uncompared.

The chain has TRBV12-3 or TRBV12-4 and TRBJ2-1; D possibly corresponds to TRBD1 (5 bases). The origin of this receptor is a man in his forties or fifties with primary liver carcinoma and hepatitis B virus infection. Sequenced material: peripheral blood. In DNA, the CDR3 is TGTGCCAGTAGTTTCTTTGGGGCAAACAATGAGCAGTTCTTC. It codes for CASSFFGANNEQFF.